This T cell receptor (beta chain) was identified during a study of T-cell memory formation after mild COVID-19 (dated by TCRdb to the early 2020s). Notes on the research overall: TCR sequence clusters from the two donors were largely donor specific. T-cell clones expanding and contracting after mild COVID-19 in two donors were tracked by longitudinal TCRalpha and TCRbeta repertoire sequencing. Two young, previously healthy adult volunteers, one female and one male, were included in the cohort. Study-wide findings and limitations: Some responding clones were found in pre-infection memory, which suggests that pre-existing cross-reactive memory T cells took part in the SARS-CoV-2 response. The second-wave clones that peaked on day 37 were not confirmed to be SARS-CoV-2 specific. The study included only a couple of mild cases, and larger cohorts that include severe cases with pre-infection samples were judged to be necessary. Contracting CD4+ clones were found mainly in CM and EM memory subsets, while CD8+ clones were enriched in EMRA. Clones that contracted from day 15 to 85 showed balanced CD4/CD8 phenotypes, whereas a second wave of clones that expanded from day 15 to 37 leaned towards CD4+.

Deletion took 4 bases off V and 4 bases off J, with a span of 9 bases between the germline ends. The CDR3 has 13 amino acids, counting the end cysteine and phenylalanine. CDR3 DNA is the only sequence kept; it has 39 bases, read in frame from the first base. From the germline V gene, CDR1 is LGHNA and CDR2 is YSLEER. TCRdb names Illumina NovaSeq 6000 as the instrument used. TCRalpha and TCRbeta cDNA libraries were built by 5'RACE with constant-segment primers, adding sample barcodes and unique molecular identifiers. Trizol reagent was used to extract RNA from every sample. Libraries were amplified in two PCR steps, with a second sample barcode and Illumina TruSeq adapters added in the second step. Sequencing of the libraries was done on an Illumina NovaSeq, producing 2 x 150 bp paired-end reads. In the source study's methods: Reads were demultiplexed and collapsed into UMI-guided consensus sequences with migec v1.2.7. Using mixcr v2.1.11, UMI consensuses were aligned to TRA and TRB V and J templates and then assembled into clonotypes. A clonotype was counted as expanded or contracted only when both edgeR and NoisET called the clonotype significant, with the noise models trained on biological replicates. edgeR calls used a false discovery rate-adjusted p below 0.01 and a log2 fold-change threshold of 1. As an exploratory analysis of dynamics, PCA with hierarchical clustering was applied to max-normalized trajectories of the 1000 most abundant clonotypes. Each responding clone was given a CD4 or CD8 phenotype based on the CD4+ and CD8+ repertoires, which had been sequenced separately. In TCRdb, the public reads were trimmed at Q25 with fastp and aligned with MiXCR, with productive beta chains retained. Rows with one shared CDR3 protein collapse into an entry with the most common genes and DNA. Here the V and J calls rest on TCRdb's processing, not on the authors' analysis. This sample is represented by 250,000 to 300,000 distinct CDR3 sequences; under 8.5% of them were singletons. Jointly, the top ten make up about 22% of the sample.

Note on this clonotype: Its antigen is currently not known. Base quality data are lacking; no much larger clone is found one base away.

Ficoll-Paque density gradient centrifugation was the method used to isolate PBMCs. Sequencing was done on a sample of PBMCs or a T cell subset sorted from them (not recorded which). This sequence was found in a man aged 18-30 years who had mild COVID-19 (a few samples of this study predate the infection). The sample titles of this study are shuffled in the database, so cell type and time point are left out; the donor was told from shared clones. The V and J genes are TRBV4-3 and TRBJ2-3; possibly the D gene is TRBD2, per 5 matching bases. The CDR3 loop reads CASSRKDSDTQYF. The DNA is as follows: TGCGCCAGCAGCCGGAAGGACTCAGATACGCAGTATTTT.